The sample holds one count of the clone carrying this T cell receptor (beta chain). This specimen comes from a study of OX40 agonist ivuxolimab in advanced cancers. The V gene lost 8 bases and the J gene lost 3 bases, with 13 bases spanning the gap. CDR3 size: 13 residues. The germline V gene encodes CDR1 SNHLY and CDR2 FYNNEI. Data came from immunoSEQ multiplex PCR; TCRdb stores just in-frame clones and leaves some out. The sample shows around 45,000 clones, roughly nine tenths of them seen only once. The source is an adult with an advanced solid tumor such as melanoma, head and neck, liver or kidney cancer. This material consisted of CD4+ or CD8+ T cells sorted from blood, taken in a trial of the OX40 agonist ivuxolimab. V gene TRBV2 combines with J gene TRBJ2-5; D is ambiguous. The CDR3 loop is CASYLTGEETQYF. CDR3 in DNA: TGTGCCAGCTACCTAACCGGCGAAGAGACCCAGTACTTC.